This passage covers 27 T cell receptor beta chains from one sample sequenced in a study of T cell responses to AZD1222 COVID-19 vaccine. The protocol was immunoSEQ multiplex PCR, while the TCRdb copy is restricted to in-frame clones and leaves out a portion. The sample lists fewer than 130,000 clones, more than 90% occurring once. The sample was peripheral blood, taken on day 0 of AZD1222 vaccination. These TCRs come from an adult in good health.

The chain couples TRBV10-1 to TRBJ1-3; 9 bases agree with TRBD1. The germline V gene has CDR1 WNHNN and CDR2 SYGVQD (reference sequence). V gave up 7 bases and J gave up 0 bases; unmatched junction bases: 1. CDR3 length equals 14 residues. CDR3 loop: CASMDRGSGNTIYF. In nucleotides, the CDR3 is TGCGCCAGCATGGACAGGGGCTCTGGAAACACCATATATTTT.

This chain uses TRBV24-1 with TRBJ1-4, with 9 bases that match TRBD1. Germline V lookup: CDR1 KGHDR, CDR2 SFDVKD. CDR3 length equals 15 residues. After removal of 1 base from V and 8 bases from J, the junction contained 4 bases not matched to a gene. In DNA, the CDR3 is TGTGCCACCAGTGATTTTACAGGGGGCCGGGAAAAACTGTTTTTT. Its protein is CATSDFTGGREKLFF.

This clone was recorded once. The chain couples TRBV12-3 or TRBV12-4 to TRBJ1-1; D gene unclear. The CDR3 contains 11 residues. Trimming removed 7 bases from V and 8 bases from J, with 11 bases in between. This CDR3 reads CASTDAREAFF. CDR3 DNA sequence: TGTGCCAGCACCGACGCCAGGGAAGCTTTCTTT.

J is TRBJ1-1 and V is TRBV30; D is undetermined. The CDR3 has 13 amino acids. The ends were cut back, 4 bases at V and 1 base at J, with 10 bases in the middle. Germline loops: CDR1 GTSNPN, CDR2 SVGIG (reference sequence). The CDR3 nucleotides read TGTGCCTGGACCCCCCGACCGAACACTGAAGCTTTCTTT. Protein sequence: CAWTPRPNTEAFF.

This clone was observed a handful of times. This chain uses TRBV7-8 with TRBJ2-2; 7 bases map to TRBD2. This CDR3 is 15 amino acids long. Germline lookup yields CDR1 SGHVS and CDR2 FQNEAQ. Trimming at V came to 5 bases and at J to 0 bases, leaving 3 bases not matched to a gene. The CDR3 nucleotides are TGTGCCAGCAGCCCCACTAGCGCGAACACCGGGGAGCTGTTTTTT. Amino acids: CASSPTSANTGELFF. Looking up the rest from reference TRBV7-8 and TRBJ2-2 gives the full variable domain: GAGVSQSPRYKVAKRGQDVALRCDPISGHVSLFWYQQALGQGPEFLTYFQNEAQLDKSGLPSDRFFAERPEGSVSTLKIQRTQQEDSAVYLCASSPTSANTGELFFGEGSRLTVL.

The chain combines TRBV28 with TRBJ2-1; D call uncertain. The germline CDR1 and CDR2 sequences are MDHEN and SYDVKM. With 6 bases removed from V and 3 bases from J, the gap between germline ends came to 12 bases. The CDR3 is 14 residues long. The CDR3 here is CASRTRSSYNEQFF. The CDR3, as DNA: TGTGCCAGCAGGACGCGGAGTAGCTACAATGAGCAGTTCTTC.

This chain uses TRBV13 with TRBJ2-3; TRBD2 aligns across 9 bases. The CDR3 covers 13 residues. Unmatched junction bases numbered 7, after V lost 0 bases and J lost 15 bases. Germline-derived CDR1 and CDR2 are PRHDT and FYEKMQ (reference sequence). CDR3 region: CASSLGLRTSVYF. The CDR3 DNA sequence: TGTGCCAGCAGCTTAGGCCTGAGGACTAGCGTCTATTTT.

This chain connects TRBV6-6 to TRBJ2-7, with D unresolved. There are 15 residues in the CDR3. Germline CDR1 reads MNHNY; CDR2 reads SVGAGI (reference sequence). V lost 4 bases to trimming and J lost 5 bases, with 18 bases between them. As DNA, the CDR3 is TGTGCCAGCAGTTTTTCCGGGCCCTCGGGCAACGAGCAGTACTTC. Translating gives CASSFSGPSGNEQYF.

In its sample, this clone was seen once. This CDR3 is CASRLPGVTYGYTF. CDR3 sequence (DNA): TGTGCCAGTAGACTGCCTGGGGTGACTTATGGCTACACCTTC. The gene calls are TRBV19 and TRBJ1-2; no clear D. V shed 6 bases and J shed 5 bases, with 16 bases lying between them. CDR1 and CDR2 from the germline V gene are LNHDA and SQIVND (reference sequence). The CDR3 is 14 amino acids. The whole variable domain, filled in from reference TRBV19 and TRBJ1-2, reads DGGITQSPKYLFRKEGQNVTLSCEQNLNHDAMYWYRQDPGQGLRLIYYSQIVNDFQKGDIAEGYSVSREKKESFPLTVTSAQKNPTAFYLCASRLPGVTYGYTFGSGTRLTVV.

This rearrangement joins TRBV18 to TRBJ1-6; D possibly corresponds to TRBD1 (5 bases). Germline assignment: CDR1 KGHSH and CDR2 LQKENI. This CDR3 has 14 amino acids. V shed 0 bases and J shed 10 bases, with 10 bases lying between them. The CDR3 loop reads CASSPPGVGSPLHF. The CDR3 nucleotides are TGTGCCAGCTCACCACCGGGGGTTGGATCACCCCTCCACTTT.

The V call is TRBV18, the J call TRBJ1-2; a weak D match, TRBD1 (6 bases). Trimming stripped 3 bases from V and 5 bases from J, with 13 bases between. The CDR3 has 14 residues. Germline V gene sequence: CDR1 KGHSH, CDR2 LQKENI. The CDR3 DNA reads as TGTGCCAGCTCACCCGCCAGGGGCAGGTATGGCTACACCTTC. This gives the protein CASSPARGRYGYTF.

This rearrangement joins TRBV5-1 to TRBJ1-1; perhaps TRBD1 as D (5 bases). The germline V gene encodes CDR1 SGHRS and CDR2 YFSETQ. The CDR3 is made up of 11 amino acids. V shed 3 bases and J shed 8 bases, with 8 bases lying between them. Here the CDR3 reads CASSWGREAFF. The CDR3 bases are TGCGCCAGCAGCTGGGGACGGGAAGCTTTCTTT.

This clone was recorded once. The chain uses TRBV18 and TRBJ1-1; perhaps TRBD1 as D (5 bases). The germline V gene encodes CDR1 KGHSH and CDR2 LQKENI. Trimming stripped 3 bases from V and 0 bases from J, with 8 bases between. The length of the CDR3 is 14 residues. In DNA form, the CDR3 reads TGTGCCAGCTCACCGGGGGTCCTGAACACTGAAGCTTTCTTT. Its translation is CASSPGVLNTEAFF.

The CDR3 DNA is TGTGCCAGTAGTCCTACCGGGACAGGGGACTACGAGCAGTACTTC. Residues: CASSPTGTGDYEQYF. The chain employs TRBV19 and TRBJ2-7; 10 nucleotides agree with TRBD1. The CDR3 loop spans 15 amino acids. Germline V gene sequence: CDR1 LNHDA, CDR2 SQIVND (reference sequence). The trim removed 5 bases at V and 3 bases at J, leaving 7 bases unmatched. Combining the CDR3 with reference TRBV19 and TRBJ2-7 gives the whole variable domain DGGITQSPKYLFRKEGQNVTLSCEQNLNHDAMYWYRQDPGQGLRLIYYSQIVNDFQKGDIAEGYSVSREKKESFPLTVTSAQKNPTAFYLCASSPTGTGDYEQYFGPGTRLTVT.

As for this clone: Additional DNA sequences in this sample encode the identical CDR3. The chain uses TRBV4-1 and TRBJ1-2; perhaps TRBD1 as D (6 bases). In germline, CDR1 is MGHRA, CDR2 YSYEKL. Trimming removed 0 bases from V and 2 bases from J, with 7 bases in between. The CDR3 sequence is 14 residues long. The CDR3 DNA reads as TGCGCCAGCAGCCAAGAAGGGGGGAACTATGGCTACACCTTC. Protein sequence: CASSQEGGNYGYTF.

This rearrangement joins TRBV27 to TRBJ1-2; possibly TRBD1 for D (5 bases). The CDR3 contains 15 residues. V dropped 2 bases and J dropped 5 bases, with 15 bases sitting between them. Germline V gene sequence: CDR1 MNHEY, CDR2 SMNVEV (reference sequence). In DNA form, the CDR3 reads TGTGCCAGCAGTTTAGCGGGGGGGTTGCTATATGGCTACACCTTC. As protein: CASSLAGGLLYGYTF.

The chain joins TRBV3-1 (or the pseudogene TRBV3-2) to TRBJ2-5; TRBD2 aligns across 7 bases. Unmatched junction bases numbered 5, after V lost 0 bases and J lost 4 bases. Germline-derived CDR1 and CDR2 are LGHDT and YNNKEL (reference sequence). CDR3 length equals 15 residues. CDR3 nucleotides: TGTGCCAGCAGCCAAGAGACTAGCCGGATAGAGACCCAGTACTTC. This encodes CASSQETSRIETQYF.

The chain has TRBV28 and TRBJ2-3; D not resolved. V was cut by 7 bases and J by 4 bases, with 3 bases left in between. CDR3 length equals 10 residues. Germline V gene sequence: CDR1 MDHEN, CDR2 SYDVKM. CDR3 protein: CASIADTQYF. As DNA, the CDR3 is TGTGCCAGCATCGCAGATACGCAGTATTTT.

The CDR3 loop reads CSGAGEILNEQFF. For the CDR3, the DNA is TGCAGCGGAGCGGGGGAAATACTAAATGAGCAGTTCTTC. V usage is TRBV29-1 and J usage is TRBJ2-1; 8 bases line up with TRBD2. The germline CDR1 and CDR2 sequences are SQVTM and ANQGSEA. Unmatched junction bases numbered 9, after V lost 7 bases and J lost 7 bases. CDR3 length equals 13 residues.

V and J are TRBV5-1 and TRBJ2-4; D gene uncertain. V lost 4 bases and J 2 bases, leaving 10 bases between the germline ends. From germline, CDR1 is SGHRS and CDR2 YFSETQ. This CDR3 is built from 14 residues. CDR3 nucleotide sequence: TGCGCCAGCAGCCCCCGTGCGTCCAAAAACATTCAGTACTTC. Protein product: CASSPRASKNIQYF.

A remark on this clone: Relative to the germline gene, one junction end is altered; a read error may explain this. CDR3 amino acids: CASSEEPGGAGW. The CDR3 coding sequence is TGTGCCAGCAGTGAAGAGCCAGGGGGTGCGGGTTGG. V usage is TRBV2 and J usage is TRBJ1-4, with 7 bases matching TRBD1. This CDR3 region has 12 residues. Germline lookup yields CDR1 SNHLY and CDR2 FYNNEI.

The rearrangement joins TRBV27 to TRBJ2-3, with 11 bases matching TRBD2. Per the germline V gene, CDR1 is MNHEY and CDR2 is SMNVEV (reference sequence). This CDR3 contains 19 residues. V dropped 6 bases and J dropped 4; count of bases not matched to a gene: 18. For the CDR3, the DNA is TGTGCCAGCAGCCCGAGCCCCCTCCGACTAGCGGGGTTCGCAGATACGCAGTATTTT. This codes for CASSPSPLRLAGFADTQYF.

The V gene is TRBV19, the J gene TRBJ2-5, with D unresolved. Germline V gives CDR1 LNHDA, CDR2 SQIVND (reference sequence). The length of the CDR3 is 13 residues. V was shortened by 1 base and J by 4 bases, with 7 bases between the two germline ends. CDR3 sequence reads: CASSIVVRETQYF. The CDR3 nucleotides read TGTGCCAGTAGTATAGTCGTCCGAGAGACCCAGTACTTC. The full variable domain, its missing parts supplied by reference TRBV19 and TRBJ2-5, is DGGITQSPKYLFRKEGQNVTLSCEQNLNHDAMYWYRQDPGQGLRLIYYSQIVNDFQKGDIAEGYSVSREKKESFPLTVTSAQKNPTAFYLCASSIVVRETQYFGPGTRLLVL.

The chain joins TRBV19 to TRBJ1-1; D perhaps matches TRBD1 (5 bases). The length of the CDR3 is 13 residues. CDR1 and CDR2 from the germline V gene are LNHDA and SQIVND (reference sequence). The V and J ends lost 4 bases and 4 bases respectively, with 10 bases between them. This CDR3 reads CASSSGGITEAFF. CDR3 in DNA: TGTGCCAGTAGTAGTGGGGGTATCACTGAAGCTTTCTTT.

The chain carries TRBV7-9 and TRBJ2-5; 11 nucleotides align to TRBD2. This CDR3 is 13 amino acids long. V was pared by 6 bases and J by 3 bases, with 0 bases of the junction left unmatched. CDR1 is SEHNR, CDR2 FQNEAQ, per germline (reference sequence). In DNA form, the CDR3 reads TGTGCCAGCAGGACTAGCGGGAAAGAGACCCAGTACTTC. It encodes CASRTSGKETQYF.

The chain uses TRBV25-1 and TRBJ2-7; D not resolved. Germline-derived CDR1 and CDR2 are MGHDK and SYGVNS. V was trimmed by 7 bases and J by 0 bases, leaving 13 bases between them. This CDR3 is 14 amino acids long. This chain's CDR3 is CASTRTNLSYEQYF. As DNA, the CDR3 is TGTGCCAGCACTCGAACTAATCTCTCCTACGAGCAGTACTTC.

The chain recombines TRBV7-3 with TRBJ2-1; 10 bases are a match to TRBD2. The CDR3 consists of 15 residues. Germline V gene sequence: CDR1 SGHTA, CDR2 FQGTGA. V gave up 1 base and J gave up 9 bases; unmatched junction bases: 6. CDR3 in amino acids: CASSLNSGRGTEQFF. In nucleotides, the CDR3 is TGTGCCAGCAGCTTAAACAGCGGGAGGGGCACTGAGCAGTTCTTC.